This T cell receptor (beta chain) was identified during a study of T cells after yellow fever vaccination. The study's findings and limits: Among primary-vaccination clones, most reappeared after the booster, at just under 98% for CD4 and around 91% for CD8. It was a weaker secondary response, yet one that peaked faster, at day 5 versus 15.

The CDR3 spans 15 residues. V gave up 10 bases and J gave up 7 bases; unmatched junction bases: 13. Germline CDR1 is SEHNR and CDR2 is FQNEAQ (reference sequence). They built TCR cDNA with 5'RACE template switching, a step that put in a universal primer site and UMIs. TCRdb redid the calling of the 5' RACE reads with MiXCR, one entry per CDR3 protein. This table holds roughly 500,000 distinct CDR3 sequences, 15% to 20% found once. This clonotype was observed a few times. Its specificity is not known. This receptor was identified in a man between 25 and 39 years old who received the YFV17D yellow fever vaccine. The V and J genes are TRBV7-9 and TRBJ2-1; 10 bases match TRBD2. The source was PBMCs, collected 15 days after the yellow fever booster vaccination. CDR3 sequence reads: CATDPELAGFNEQFF. In nucleotides, the CDR3 is TGTGCCACCGACCCGGAACTAGCGGGATTTAATGAGCAGTTCTTC.